This T cell receptor (beta chain) was sequenced during a study of early T cells in non-severe SARS-CoV-2 infection. TCRdb reanalysed the 5' RACE reads using MiXCR and keeps one entry per CDR3 protein. The sample carries tens of thousands of distinct CDR3 sequences, 14% to 15% recorded once. There are 16 residues in the CDR3. V was trimmed by 4 bases and J by 0 bases, leaving 12 bases between them. Germline assignment: CDR1 KGHDR and CDR2 SFDVKD. The receptor was derived from an adult who was a healthcare worker with PCR-confirmed SARS-CoV-2 infection or an uninfected control (not recorded which). The specimen was whole blood. The chain combines TRBV24-1 with TRBJ2-1; tentative D call: TRBD1 (5 bases). Here the CDR3 DNA reads TGTGCCACCAGTGACCGCGACAGTAGCTCCTACAATGAGCAGTTCTTC. Translation gives CATSDRDSSSYNEQFF.